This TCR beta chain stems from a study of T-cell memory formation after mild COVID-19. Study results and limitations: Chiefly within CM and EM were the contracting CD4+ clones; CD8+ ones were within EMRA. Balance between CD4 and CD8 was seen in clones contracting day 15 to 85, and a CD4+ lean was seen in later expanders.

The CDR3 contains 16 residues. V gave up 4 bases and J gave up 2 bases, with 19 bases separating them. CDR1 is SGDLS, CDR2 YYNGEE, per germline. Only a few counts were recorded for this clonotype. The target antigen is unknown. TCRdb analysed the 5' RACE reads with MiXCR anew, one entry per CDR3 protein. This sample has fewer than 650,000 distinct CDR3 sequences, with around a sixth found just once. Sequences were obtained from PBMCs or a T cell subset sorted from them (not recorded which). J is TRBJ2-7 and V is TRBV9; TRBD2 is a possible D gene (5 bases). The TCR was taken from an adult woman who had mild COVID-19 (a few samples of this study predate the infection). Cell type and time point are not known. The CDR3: CASSPGLQDLTYEQYF. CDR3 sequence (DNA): TGTGCCAGCAGCCCAGGACTCCAGGACTTGACCTACGAGCAGTACTTC. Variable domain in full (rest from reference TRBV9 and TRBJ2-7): DSGVTQTPKHLITATGQRVTLRCSPRSGDLSVYWYQQSLDQGLQFLIQYYNGEERAKGNILERFSAQQFPDLHSELNLSSLELGDSALYFCASSPGLQDLTYEQYFGPGTRLTVT.